This T cell receptor (beta chain) stems from a study of identifying expanded T cells in peripheral blood. Findings and caveats of the study: Clone count variance between approximately two-week samples rose with total template count. Technical replicates showed about 1.2 changed clones; approximately two weeks approximately 16; four weeks 19.

With 7 bases clipped from V and 5 bases from J, the junction kept 10 bases outside the gene matches. The germline gives CDR1 SNHLY, CDR2 FYNNEI. CDR3 size: 16 residues. Data came from immunoSEQ multiplex PCR; TCRdb stores just in-frame clones and leaves some out. This sample has 50,000 to 75,000 clones, with more than 75% found just once. With respect to this clone: Antigen specificity is unknown.

Collection occurred without any documented infections or immune events in donors. V usage is TRBV2 and J usage is TRBJ2-5, with TRBD2 matching over 13 bases. Sequencing was performed on blood. This sequence originates from a person aged 18 to 69 in good health. For the CDR3, the DNA is TGTGCCAGCAAAAGCCGGACTAGCGGGAGTCATGAGACCCAGTACTTC. Protein product: CASKSRTSGSHETQYF. The full variable domain, with the rest looked up from reference TRBV2 and TRBJ2-5, is EPEVTQTPSHQVTQMGQEVILRCVPISNHLYFYWYRQILGQKVEFLVSFYNNEISEKSEIFDDQFSVERPDGSNFTLKIRSTKLEDSAMYFCASKSRTSGSHETQYFGPGTRLLVL.